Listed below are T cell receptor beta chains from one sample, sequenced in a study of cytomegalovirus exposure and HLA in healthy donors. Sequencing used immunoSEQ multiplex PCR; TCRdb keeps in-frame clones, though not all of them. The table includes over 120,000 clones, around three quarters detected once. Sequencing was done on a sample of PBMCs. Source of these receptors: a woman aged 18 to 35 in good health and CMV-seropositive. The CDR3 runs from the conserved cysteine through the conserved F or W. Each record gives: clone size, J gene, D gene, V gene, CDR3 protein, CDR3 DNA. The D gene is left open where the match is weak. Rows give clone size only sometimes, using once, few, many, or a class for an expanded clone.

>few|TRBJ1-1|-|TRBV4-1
CASSLSSGVNTEAFF
TGCGCCAGCAGCCTAAGTTCAGGGGTGAACACTGAAGCTTTCTTT
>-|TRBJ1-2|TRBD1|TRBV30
CAWSVRPLIGGFKGYTF
TGTGCCTGGAGTGTACGTCCCCTTATAGGGGGCTTTAAGGGCTACACCTTC
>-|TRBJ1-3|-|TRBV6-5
CASSYRPGYSGNTIYF
TGTGCCAGCAGTTACCGACCAGGATACTCTGGAAACACCATATATTTT
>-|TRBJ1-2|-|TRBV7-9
CASSFSPGGYTF
TGTGCCAGCAGCTTTTCACCGGGGGGCTACACCTTC
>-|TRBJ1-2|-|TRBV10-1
CASTPEGPGRGHYGYTF
TGCGCCAGCACCCCGGAGGGTCCGGGGCGGGGGCACTACGGCTACACCTTC
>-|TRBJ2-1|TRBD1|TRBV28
CASTRGTSSYNEQFF
TGTGCCAGCACCAGGGGGACCAGCTCCTACAATGAGCAGTTCTTC
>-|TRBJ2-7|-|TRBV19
CASSLIQGGQYF
TGTGCCAGTAGTCTAATTCAGGGAGGGCAGTACTTC
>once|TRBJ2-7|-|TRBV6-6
CASSYIGGEQYF
TGTGCCAGCAGTTATATAGGGGGCGAGCAGTACTTC
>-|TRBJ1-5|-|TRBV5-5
CASSFGHSNQPQHF
TGTGCCAGCAGCTTTGGACATTCGAATCAGCCCCAGCATTTT
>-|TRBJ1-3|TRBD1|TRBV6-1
CASSGDRGRNTIYF
TGTGCCAGCAGTGGGGACAGGGGAAGAAACACCATATATTTT
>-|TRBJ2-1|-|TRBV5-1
CASSLIRRNQGFNEQFF
TGCGCCAGCAGCTTGATTCGGAGGAATCAGGGGTTCAATGAGCAGTTCTTC
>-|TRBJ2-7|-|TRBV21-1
CASSKELLEGWGWYEQYF
TGTGCCAGCAGCAAAGAACTCCTTGAGGGATGGGGTTGGTACGAGCAGTACTTC
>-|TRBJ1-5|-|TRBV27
CASSFSGQNQPQHF
TGTGCCAGCAGTTTCTCGGGACAAAATCAGCCCCAGCATTTT
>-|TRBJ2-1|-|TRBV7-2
CASSLTGRGTYNEQFF
TGTGCCAGCAGCTTAACGGGGCGGGGAACCTACAATGAGCAGTTCTTC